This paragraph reports one T cell receptor (beta chain). What it recognizes is unknown. A read error may account for a junction end that differs from germline. Measured with immunoSEQ multiplex PCR; TCRdb has only the in-frame clones, and not every one. The sample has roughly 590,000 clones, around 95% seen once. This specimen comes from a study of shared clonotypes between healthy human individuals. Naive CD8 isolation took CD45RO-negative cells positively selected for CCR7 and excluded terminally differentiated effector memory CD45RA+ cells. The CDR3 runs to 14 residues. CDR1 is SGHDN, CDR2 FVKESK, per germline. Study observations and caveats: Larger estimated richness was generally seen in naive subsets than in memory subsets. Sorted-subset samples were not fully sequenced, rarefaction indicated. Relative to clonotypes present in all four donors, those not shared had lower generation probabilities.

This TCR was sampled from a woman younger than 45 in good health. V gene TRBV14 combines with J gene TRBJ2-1, with D hard to call. Sequencing input: naive CD8+ T cells sorted from blood. The CDR3 DNA reads TGTGCCAGCAGCCAAGCGATGGGTTTCGATGAACAGTTCTTC. This sequence encodes CASSQAMGFDEQFF.